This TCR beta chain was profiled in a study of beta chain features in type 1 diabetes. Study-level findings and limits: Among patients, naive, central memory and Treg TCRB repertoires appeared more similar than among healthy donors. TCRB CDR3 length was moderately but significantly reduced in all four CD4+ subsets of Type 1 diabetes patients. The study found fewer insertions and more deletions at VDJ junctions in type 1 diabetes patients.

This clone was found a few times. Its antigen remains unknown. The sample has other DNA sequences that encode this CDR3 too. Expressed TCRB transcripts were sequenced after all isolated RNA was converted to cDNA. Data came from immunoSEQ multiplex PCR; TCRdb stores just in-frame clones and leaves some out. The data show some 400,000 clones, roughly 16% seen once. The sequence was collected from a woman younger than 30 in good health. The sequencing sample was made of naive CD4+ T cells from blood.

CDR3 sequence reads: CASSQTRTNEKLFF. The CDR3 DNA is TGTGCCAGCAGCCAGACACGGACTAATGAAAAACTGTTTTTT. The chain couples TRBV7-2 to TRBJ1-4, with D unclear. The CDR3 loop spans 14 amino acids. Trimming pared 5 bases from V and 2 bases from J, leaving 9 bases between. Germline CDR1 and CDR2: SGHTA and FQGNSA.